What follows are 2 T cell receptor beta chains derived from one specimen sequenced in a study of blood T cells in healthy people across ages (dated by TCRdb to 2015 to 2017). The library was obtained by 5' RACE. The sample was run on an Illumina HiSeq 2500. A second PCR of roughly 7 to 12 cycles was run with a J-beta primer mix and a sample-barcoded 5' primer. Starting from the raw public reads, TCRdb applied fastp trimming at Q25, assembled clones with MiXCR and retained in-frame beta chains. Rows with one shared CDR3 protein collapse into an entry with the most common genes and DNA. The sample contains about 680,000 distinct CDR3 sequences, around 45% of them found a single time. The ten top clones hold roughly a third of the sample. The material sequenced was blood. The origin of the receptors is a woman aged 60-70 years in good health.

The chain recombines TRBV30 with TRBJ2-1; TRBD1 might be the D (6 bases). This CDR3 is built from 15 residues. Trimming removed 1 base at V and 1 base at J, with 11 bases between. Germline V gene data show CDR1 as GTSNPN and CDR2 as SVGIG (reference sequence). Written as DNA, the CDR3 is TGTGCCTGGAGTGATGACAGGTCATCCTACAATGAGCAGTTCTTC. Protein product: CAWSDDRSSYNEQFF.

The J gene is TRBJ1-1, the V gene TRBV12-3 or TRBV12-4; perhaps TRBD1 as D (5 bases). This CDR3 contains 15 residues. The V end was cut by 1 base, the J end by 6 bases, with 15 bases between. The CDR3 nucleotides are TGTGCCAGCAGTTTAGAGTGGGGCAGTTTCTCTGAAGCTTTCTTT. Translation gives CASSLEWGSFSEAFF.